The T cell receptor (beta chain) described here comes from a study of blood T cells in healthy people across ages. Study-wide findings and caveats: More naive CD4+ cells and higher diversity marked long-lived donors relative to aged donors.

Combining a sample-barcoded 5' primer with a J-beta primer mix, a second PCR ran for 7 to 11 cycles. TCRdb redid the calling of the 5' RACE reads with MiXCR, one entry per CDR3 protein. Counted here are about 1,000,000 distinct CDR3 sequences, over 35% occurring once; the ten biggest clones make up approximately 19%. The CDR3 sequence is 16 residues long. Germline V gene data show CDR1 as LGHNA and CDR2 as YNFKEQ. The table lists this clonotype with a few counts. Its antigen is as yet unknown. The source of this sequence is a woman aged 60-70 years in good health. Source material: blood. The rearrangement joins TRBV4-2 to TRBJ2-1; 9 bases agree with TRBD2. The better agreement between TRBJ2-7 and the DNA end casts doubt on the J call. This CDR3 is CASSSTLAGIDNEQYF. In DNA, the CDR3 is TGTGCCAGCAGCTCCACTCTAGCGGGAATAGACAATGAGCAGTACTTC.